One T cell receptor (beta chain) is described in this entry. What it binds is not known. This entry is derived from a study of immune evolution from preneoplasia to lung adenocarcinoma. Study-wide results and caveats: KRAS-mutant nodules had the highest T cell clonality.

The V gene's germline CDR1 is SGHVS and CDR2 FQNEAQ. The V gene end was trimmed by 1 base and the J gene end by 5 bases; junction bases not matched to a gene: 6. This CDR3 is 15 amino acids long. The method was immunoSEQ multiplex PCR; TCRdb's version includes in-frame clones alone and lacks a portion of them. Among more than 7,500 clones listed, 75% to 85% were seen once. The V gene is TRBV7-8, the J gene TRBJ2-3; 7 bases match TRBD2. The sequence was obtained from a person aged 65-85 years with lung adenocarcinoma. The sample consisted of FFPE lung adenocarcinoma in situ tissue. CDR3 sequence: CASSLVTSAGDTQYF. DNA for the CDR3: TGTGCCAGCAGCTTAGTCACTAGCGCCGGAGATACGCAGTATTTT.